This is a list of T cell receptor beta chains from one sample in a study of PD-L1 blockade in urothelial cancer. Sequencing used immunoSEQ multiplex PCR; TCRdb keeps in-frame clones, though not all of them. The sample carries about 93,000 clones, 90% recorded once. The input for sequencing was PBMCs, taken around atezolizumab (anti-PD-L1) treatment. The receptors shown here come from a man in his 60s with urothelial cancer. The CDR3 runs from the conserved cysteine through the conserved F or W. The order of the fields is D gene, V gene, J gene, clone size, CDR3 protein, CDR3 DNA. The D gene is left open where the match is weak. Some rows mark clone size as missing; the rest say once, few, many or name a class of expanded clone.

D: TRBD2
V: TRBV9
J: TRBJ2-3
size: -
CDR3: CASSAPGAGFTDTQYF
DNA: TGTGCCAGCAGCGCCCCAGGAGCGGGGTTCACAGATACGCAGTATTTT

D: -
V: TRBV12-2
J: TRBJ2-5
size: -
CDR3: CASRLPGSSGESRIRETQYF
DNA: TGTGCAAGTCGCTTACCCGGTAGTAGCGGGGAATCCCGGATTCGGGAGACCCAGTACTTC

D: TRBD1
V: TRBV2
J: TRBJ1-5
size: -
CDR3: CASSADRGLSQPQHF
DNA: TGTGCCAGCAGCGCGGACAGGGGGCTTTCTCAGCCCCAGCATTTT

D: TRBD1
V: TRBV7-9
J: TRBJ2-2
size: -
CDR3: CASSHRDRGAGELFF
DNA: TGTGCCAGCAGCCACCGGGACAGGGGTGCCGGGGAGCTGTTTTTT

D: -
V: TRBV11-2
J: TRBJ2-1
size: -
CDR3: CASSFGLGGAYNEQFF
DNA: TGTGCCAGCAGCTTCGGGCTAGGGGGAGCCTACAATGAGCAGTTCTTC

D: -
V: TRBV29-1
J: TRBJ1-1
size: -
CDR3: CSVGGPTNTEAFF
DNA: TGCAGCGTTGGAGGGCCGACGAACACTGAAGCTTTCTTT

D: TRBD2
V: TRBV27
J: TRBJ2-3
size: -
CDR3: CASSSRTSGGATDTQYF
DNA: TGTGCCAGCAGTAGCCGGACTAGCGGGGGGGCTACAGATACGCAGTATTTT

D: TRBD2
V: TRBV19
J: TRBJ2-5
size: -
CDR3: CASSMMSGTSGGAQETQYF
DNA: TGTGCCAGTAGTATGATGTCTGGGACTAGCGGGGGGGCCCAAGAGACCCAGTACTTC

D: -
V: TRBV28
J: TRBJ2-7
size: -
CDR3: CASSSLTGRSYEQYF
DNA: TGTGCCAGCAGTTCATTGACAGGGAGGTCCTACGAGCAGTACTTC

D: -
V: TRBV5-4
J: TRBJ1-2
size: -
CDR3: CASTEGAGTNYGYTF
DNA: TGTGCCAGCACCGAAGGGGCAGGAACTAACTATGGCTACACCTTC

D: TRBD1
V: TRBV7-3
J: TRBJ2-5
size: -
CDR3: CASSPTGVGETQYF
DNA: TGTGCCAGCAGCCCGACAGGGGTCGGGGAGACCCAGTACTTC

D: TRBD2
V: TRBV7-2
J: TRBJ2-3
size: few
CDR3: CASSLLAPTSADTQYF
DNA: TGTGCCAGCAGCTTACTTGCCCCCACTAGCGCAGATACGCAGTATTTT

D: -
V: TRBV28
J: TRBJ2-1
size: -
CDR3: CASSSYPLAGPPYNEQFF
DNA: TGTGCCAGCAGTTCCTATCCCCTTGCGGGTCCTCCCTACAATGAGCAGTTCTTC

D: TRBD1
V: TRBV5-5
J: TRBJ1-3
size: -
CDR3: CASSSSTGSGNTIYF
DNA: TGTGCCAGCAGCTCCTCGACAGGGAGCGGAAACACCATATATTTT

D: -
V: TRBV4-2
J: TRBJ2-4
size: once
CDR3: CASSQDRLVAKNIQYF
DNA: TGTGCCAGCAGCCAGGACAGATTGGTAGCCAAAAACATTCAGTACTTC

D: -
V: TRBV10-3
J: TRBJ1-5
size: few
CDR3: CAIRPRGINQPQHF
DNA: TGTGCCATCAGGCCCAGGGGTATCAATCAGCCCCAGCATTTT

D: TRBD2
V: TRBV9
J: TRBJ2-1
size: -
CDR3: CASSVRGTSGGATYNEQFF
DNA: TGTGCCAGCAGCGTAAGGGGGACTAGCGGGGGGGCCACCTACAATGAGCAGTTCTTC

D: -
V: TRBV19
J: TRBJ1-2
size: -
CDR3: CASSIGTGPGNGYTF
DNA: TGTGCCAGTAGTATAGGTACTGGGCCAGGGAATGGCTACACCTTC

D: -
V: TRBV6-5
J: TRBJ1-2
size: -
CDR3: CASSRQARYGYTF
DNA: TGTGCCAGCAGTCGGCAGGCCCGCTATGGCTACACCTTC

D: TRBD1
V: TRBV5-4
J: TRBJ2-1
size: -
CDR3: CASSGQGAFNEQFF
DNA: TGTGCCAGCAGCGGACAGGGGGCGTTTAATGAGCAGTTCTTC

D: TRBD2
V: TRBV6-1
J: TRBJ2-7
size: -
CDR3: CASSEWEGSSYEQYF
DNA: TGTGCCAGCAGTGAGTGGGAGGGGAGCTCCTACGAGCAGTACTTC

D: TRBD2
V: TRBV5-1
J: TRBJ2-3
size: -
CDR3: CASSLGTSGGQDTQYF
DNA: TGCGCCAGCAGCCTGGGGACTAGCGGGGGGCAAGATACGCAGTATTTT

D: -
V: TRBV25-1
J: TRBJ1-2
size: -
CDR3: CASSESHRGYTF
DNA: TGTGCCAGCAGTGAATCCCATAGAGGCTACACCTTC

D: -
V: TRBV6-4
J: TRBJ1-5
size: -
CDR3: CASSKESNQPQHF
DNA: TGTGCCAGCAGTAAAGAGAGCAATCAGCCCCAGCATTTT

D: TRBD1
V: TRBV9
J: TRBJ2-5
size: -
CDR3: CASSVWATGEETQYF
DNA: TGTGCCAGCAGCGTTTGGGCGACAGGGGAAGAGACCCAGTACTTC

D: TRBD2
V: TRBV27
J: TRBJ2-2
size: -
CDR3: CASSLPPWGGVNTGELFF
DNA: TGTGCCAGCAGTTTACCGCCGTGGGGGGGGGTGAACACCGGGGAGCTGTTTTTT

D: -
V: TRBV7-2
J: TRBJ1-2
size: -
CDR3: CASSPDWGGYTF
DNA: TGTGCCAGCAGCCCGGACTGGGGTGGCTACACCTTC

D: -
V: TRBV9
J: TRBJ2-7
size: -
CDR3: CASSVSWWAGEQYF
DNA: TGTGCCAGCAGCGTAAGTTGGTGGGCCGGCGAGCAGTACTTC

D: TRBD2
V: TRBV4-2
J: TRBJ2-5
size: -
CDR3: CASSISSGGNKETQYF
DNA: TGTGCCAGCAGCATTTCTAGCGGGGGGAACAAAGAGACCCAGTACTTC

D: -
V: TRBV25-1
J: TRBJ1-2
size: -
CDR3: CASSGYRFDGYGYTF
DNA: TGTGCCAGCAGTGGTTACAGATTCGATGGGTATGGCTACACCTTC

D: TRBD1
V: TRBV5-1
J: TRBJ1-1
size: -
CDR3: CASSRRGQGPTMNTEAFF
DNA: TGCGCCAGCAGCCGTAGGGGACAGGGGCCTACTATGAACACTGAAGCTTTCTTT

D: -
V: TRBV6-5
J: TRBJ2-7
size: -
CDR3: CASRRGLGYEQYF
DNA: TGTGCCAGCCGCAGAGGGCTAGGCTACGAGCAGTACTTC

D: -
V: TRBV7-2
J: TRBJ2-5
size: -
CDR3: CASSHGGQETQYF
DNA: TGTGCCAGCAGTCACGGGGGCCAAGAGACCCAGTACTTC

D: -
V: TRBV11-2
J: TRBJ2-2
size: -
CDR3: CASSSLGGELFF
DNA: TGTGCCAGCAGCTCCCTCGGCGGGGAGCTGTTTTTT

D: -
V: TRBV4-3
J: TRBJ2-1
size: -
CDR3: CASSQNSYNEQFF
DNA: TGCGCCAGCAGCCAGAACAGCTACAATGAGCAGTTCTTC

D: TRBD1
V: TRBV5-4
J: TRBJ2-7
size: -
CDR3: CASSVGQGSYEQYF
DNA: TGTGCCAGCAGCGTGGGACAGGGTTCCTACGAGCAGTACTTC

D: TRBD1
V: TRBV29-1
J: TRBJ1-2
size: -
CDR3: CSVEDLTGGAGGYTF
DNA: TGCAGCGTTGAAGATCTAACAGGGGGCGCAGGAGGCTACACCTTC

D: TRBD1
V: TRBV10-1
J: TRBJ2-1
size: -
CDR3: CASSESKGQMYTNEQFF
DNA: TGCGCCAGCAGTGAGTCGAAGGGACAGATGTACACAAATGAGCAGTTCTTC

D: -
V: TRBV5-6
J: TRBJ2-5
size: -
CDR3: CASTRGETQYF
DNA: TGTGCCAGCACCCGGGGAGAGACCCAGTACTTC

D: -
V: TRBV9
J: TRBJ1-3
size: -
CDR3: CASSVAPGPGGNTIYF
DNA: TGTGCCAGCAGCGTAGCCCCGGGTCCGGGAGGAAACACCATATATTTT

D: TRBD1
V: TRBV2
J: TRBJ1-2
size: -
CDR3: CASREDRANYGYTF
DNA: TGTGCCAGCAGGGAAGACAGGGCGAACTATGGCTACACCTTC

D: TRBD2
V: TRBV7-2
J: TRBJ2-1
size: -
CDR3: CASSLVAGGNNEQFF
DNA: TGTGCCAGCAGCTTAGTAGCGGGAGGTAACAATGAGCAGTTCTTC

D: -
V: TRBV10-3
J: TRBJ2-1
size: -
CDR3: CAISPAGQQLSYNEQFF
DNA: TGTGCCATCAGTCCTGCCGGACAGCAATTATCCTACAATGAGCAGTTCTTC

D: TRBD2
V: TRBV6-5
J: TRBJ2-7
size: -
CDR3: CASSSIAGEYF
DNA: TGTGCCAGCAGTTCAATAGCGGGAGAGTACTTC

D: -
V: TRBV5-4
J: TRBJ1-1
size: few
CDR3: CASSLIGDTEAFF
DNA: TGTGCCAGCAGCTTGATAGGGGATACTGAAGCTTTCTTT

D: -
V: TRBV6-4
J: TRBJ1-6
size: -
CDR3: CASRDSAWYNSPLHF
DNA: TGTGCCTCCCGAGACTCCGCTTGGTATAATTCACCCCTCCACTTT

D: TRBD1
V: TRBV5-1
J: TRBJ2-5
size: -
CDR3: CASSSRTGGGETQYF
DNA: TGCGCCAGCAGCTCCCGGACAGGGGGCGGGGAGACCCAGTACTTC

D: TRBD1
V: TRBV30
J: TRBJ2-2
size: -
CDR3: CAWREPPGQGVGELFF
DNA: TGTGCCTGGAGAGAGCCTCCGGGACAGGGTGTTGGGGAGCTGTTTTTT

D: TRBD2
V: TRBV19
J: TRBJ2-1
size: -
CDR3: CASSMGGRPNNEQFF
DNA: TGTGCCAGTAGTATGGGCGGGAGGCCTAACAATGAGCAGTTCTTC

D: TRBD2
V: TRBV7-3
J: TRBJ2-5
size: once
CDR3: CASSLGLAREETQYF
DNA: TGTGCCAGCAGCTTAGGTCTGGCGCGGGAGGAGACCCAGTACTTC

D: TRBD1
V: TRBV6-1
J: TRBJ1-2
size: few
CDR3: CASSEDRRTDGYTF
DNA: TGTGCCAGCAGTGAGGACAGGCGCACAGATGGCTACACCTTC

D: TRBD1
V: TRBV6-6
J: TRBJ2-2
size: -
CDR3: CASSPTGDTGELFF
DNA: TGTGCCAGCAGCCCCACAGGGGATACCGGGGAGCTGTTTTTT

D: -
V: TRBV10-1
J: TRBJ1-6
size: -
CDR3: CASSEERGNQPGALSTYNSPLHF
DNA: TGCGCCAGCAGTGAAGAGCGGGGTAATCAACCTGGTGCCTTGAGCACCTATAATTCACCCCTCCACTTT

D: -
V: TRBV4-2
J: TRBJ2-2
size: -
CDR3: CASSQGGPRATGELFF
DNA: TGTGCCAGCAGCCAAGGAGGTCCTAGAGCCACCGGGGAGCTGTTTTTT

D: TRBD1
V: TRBV7-9
J: TRBJ1-6
size: -
CDR3: CASSLGSGGNSPLHF
DNA: TGTGCCAGCAGCTTAGGGTCAGGGGGAAATTCACCCCTCCACTTT

D: -
V: TRBV6-1
J: TRBJ1-5
size: -
CDR3: CASSETAQARSAQHF
DNA: TGTGCCAGCAGTGAAACAGCACAGGCCCGATCAGCCCAGCATTTT

D: TRBD2
V: TRBV5-1
J: TRBJ2-1
size: -
CDR3: CASSLVLAGSYNEQFF
DNA: TGCGCCAGCAGCTTGGTGCTAGCGGGGAGTTACAATGAGCAGTTCTTC

D: -
V: TRBV5-6
J: TRBJ1-2
size: -
CDR3: CASSLPSNNYGYTF
DNA: TGTGCCAGCAGCTTGCCATCCAATAACTATGGCTACACCTTC

D: TRBD1
V: TRBV4-1
J: TRBJ2-2
size: -
CDR3: CASSQDNRGRGGELFF
DNA: TGCGCCAGCAGCCAAGATAACAGGGGGCGCGGCGGGGAGCTGTTTTTT

D: -
V: TRBV7-2
J: TRBJ2-7
size: -
CDR3: CASSSISYEQYF
DNA: TGTGCCAGCAGCTCCATCTCCTACGAGCAGTACTTC